These T cell receptor beta chains were read from a single sample in a study of vaccination and CD4 T cells after COVID-19. Their antigen targets remain unknown. TCRdb passed the PCR reads through MiXCR, listing each CDR3 protein once. Here the sample spans 13,000 to 15,000 distinct CDR3 sequences, about three fifths being singletons. Specimen: CD4+ T cells from blood, cultured in vitro. These receptors came from a human donor who had recovered from COVID-19. The CDR3 runs from the conserved cysteine through the conserved F or W. The order of the fields is V gene, J gene, D gene, clone size, CDR3 DNA, CDR3 protein. D genes are given only for firm matches. Only some rows state a clone size, as once, few, many or a class for expanded clones.

V: TRBV6-1
J: TRBJ2-5
D: TRBD1
size: .
DNA: TGTGCCAGCAGCGAATTTCCAGGGGGCGAGGAGACCCAGTACTTC
CDR3: CASSEFPGGEETQYF

V: TRBV7-3
J: TRBJ2-5
D: .
size: .
DNA: TGTGCCAGCAGCTTAGGACAGCAAGAGACCCAGTACTTC
CDR3: CASSLGQQETQYF

V: TRBV7-3
J: TRBJ2-2
D: .
size: .
DNA: TGTGCCAGCAGCTTACAAGGTCCGAACACCGGGGAGCTGTTTTTT
CDR3: CASSLQGPNTGELFF

V: TRBV20-1
J: TRBJ2-7
D: TRBD2
size: .
DNA: TGCAGTGCTAGAGGGACTAGCGGGTCTAAGCAGTACTTC
CDR3: CSARGTSGSKQYF

V: TRBV20-1
J: TRBJ2-7
D: TRBD2
size: .
DNA: TGCAGTGCTAGGACTAGCGCCCGCTACGAGCAGTACTTC
CDR3: CSARTSARYEQYF

V: TRBV7-2
J: TRBJ2-3
D: .
size: .
DNA: TGTGCCAGCAGCGGACAGACCACAGATACGCAGTATTTT
CDR3: CASSGQTTDTQYF

V: TRBV12-3/TRBV12-4
J: TRBJ1-2
D: .
size: few
DNA: TGTGCCAGCAGTTTACATAACTATGGCTACACCTTC
CDR3: CASSLHNYGYTF

V: TRBV2
J: TRBJ2-2
D: .
size: .
DNA: TGTGCCAGCAGTGACTCGCAAGGGAACACCGGGGAGCTGTTTTTT
CDR3: CASSDSQGNTGELFF

V: TRBV4-3
J: TRBJ1-4
D: .
size: .
DNA: TGCGCCAGCAGCCGCGCTAGACTATCCAGGGACGAAAAACTGTTTTTT
CDR3: CASSRARLSRDEKLFF

V: TRBV6-1
J: TRBJ2-7
D: TRBD2
size: .
DNA: TGTGCCAGCAGTGAAAAGGGACTAGCGGGAAAGTACGAGCAGTACTTC
CDR3: CASSEKGLAGKYEQYF

V: TRBV12-3/TRBV12-4
J: TRBJ1-2
D: TRBD1
size: once
DNA: TGTGCCAGCAGTTTACTTGGACAGGCCTATGGCTACACCTTC
CDR3: CASSLLGQAYGYTF

V: TRBV6-1
J: TRBJ2-7
D: .
size: .
DNA: TGTGCCAGCAGTACAGCCGGGAGTTCCTACGAGCAGTACTTC
CDR3: CASSTAGSSYEQYF

V: TRBV15
J: TRBJ2-3
D: TRBD1
size: .
DNA: TGTGCCACCAGCAGGGGAGGACAGGGAGATTGGTATGGCACAGATACGCAGTATTTT
CDR3: CATSRGGQGDWYGTDTQYF

V: TRBV12-3/TRBV12-4
J: TRBJ2-3
D: TRBD2
size: .
DNA: TGTGCCAGCAGTTCCGGACTAGCGGGAGGCCTCACAGATACGCAGTATTTT
CDR3: CASSSGLAGGLTDTQYF

V: TRBV2
J: TRBJ2-7
D: TRBD1
size: large
DNA: TGTGCCAGCAGCTCCGGGACAGGGGGATACGAGCAGTACTTC
CDR3: CASSSGTGGYEQYF

V: TRBV7-9
J: TRBJ2-1
D: .
size: .
DNA: TGTGCCAGCAGCTTAGGGGGGTCCTACAATGAGCAGTTCTTC
CDR3: CASSLGGSYNEQFF

V: TRBV6-1
J: TRBJ2-3
D: .
size: .
DNA: TGTGCCAGCAGAAGGACTTCACTGGCAGATACGCAGTATTTT
CDR3: CASRRTSLADTQYF

V: TRBV6-1
J: TRBJ2-2
D: TRBD2
size: .
DNA: TGTGCCAGCAGGGTGTGGGAGGGTCCCCCTACCGGGGAGCTGTTTTTT
CDR3: CASRVWEGPPTGELFF

V: TRBV28
J: TRBJ2-3
D: .
size: .
DNA: TGTGCCAGCAGTTTGTTTGGGGGGGGCCGAGGCACCCACACAGATACGCAGTATTTT
CDR3: CASSLFGGGRGTHTDTQYF

V: TRBV30
J: TRBJ1-6
D: .
size: .
DNA: TGTGCCGCCCCAGAAGGGACTCCCAATTCACCCCTCCACTTT
CDR3: CAAPEGTPNSPLHF

V: TRBV7-7
J: TRBJ2-1
D: .
size: .
DNA: TGTGCCAGCAGCCCAAGGACGAGTGGGAACAATGAGCAGTTCTTC
CDR3: CASSPRTSGNNEQFF

V: TRBV11-2
J: TRBJ2-7
D: .
size: .
DNA: TGTGCCAGCAGCCCGAGCAGGGTGGAGTCCTACGAGCAGTACTTC
CDR3: CASSPSRVESYEQYF

V: TRBV20-1
J: TRBJ1-1
D: .
size: .
DNA: TGCAGTGCTTTCAGTCCGACGATGGGAGCTTTCTTT
CDR3: CSAFSPTMGAFF

V: TRBV6-5
J: TRBJ2-7
D: .
size: few
DNA: TGTGCCAGCAGTTTGGGGGCCAGCTCCTACGAGCAGTACTTC
CDR3: CASSLGASSYEQYF

V: TRBV27
J: TRBJ2-3
D: .
size: .
DNA: TGTGCCAGCAGTATGATGGCGCACCCCACGGATACGCAGTATTTT
CDR3: CASSMMAHPTDTQYF

V: TRBV11-3
J: TRBJ1-1
D: .
size: .
DNA: TGTGCCAGCAGCTTTATGAACACTGAAGCTTTCTTT
CDR3: CASSFMNTEAFF

V: TRBV20-1
J: TRBJ2-5
D: .
size: .
DNA: TGCAGTGCTAGAGTATCTCAAGAGACCCAGTACTTC
CDR3: CSARVSQETQYF

V: TRBV7-2
J: TRBJ1-2
D: TRBD1
size: few
DNA: TGTGCCAGCAGCTTGGCCGGGACAGCCATTAACTATGGCTACACCTTC
CDR3: CASSLAGTAINYGYTF

V: TRBV20-1
J: TRBJ1-5
D: TRBD1
size: .
DNA: TGCAGTGCTAGAGAACAGGGGGCTGGACAGCCCCAGCATTTT
CDR3: CSAREQGAGQPQHF

V: TRBV6-1
J: TRBJ2-7
D: .
size: .
DNA: TGTGCCAGCAGCCCTAGAGTAGGCGAGCAGTACTTC
CDR3: CASSPRVGEQYF

V: TRBV27
J: TRBJ2-5
D: TRBD2
size: .
DNA: TGTGCCAGCTGGACTAGCGGGCTCCAAGAGACCCAGTACTTC
CDR3: CASWTSGLQETQYF

V: TRBV19
J: TRBJ1-1
D: .
size: .
DNA: TGTGCCAGTAGGACATCGAACACTGAAGCTTTCTTT
CDR3: CASRTSNTEAFF

V: TRBV7-2
J: TRBJ2-4
D: .
size: few
DNA: TGTGCCAGCAGCTATGAAGCTCCGGGACCAACAAACATTCAGTACTTC
CDR3: CASSYEAPGPTNIQYF

V: TRBV20-1
J: TRBJ1-1
D: TRBD1
size: few
DNA: TGCAGTGCTTACCTGGGGACAGGGGGTCGAACTGAAGCTTTCTTT
CDR3: CSAYLGTGGRTEAFF

V: TRBV7-3
J: TRBJ2-3
D: .
size: .
DNA: TGTGCCAGCAGTTTAATGGCGGGAAATACAGATACGCAGTATTTT
CDR3: CASSLMAGNTDTQYF

V: TRBV5-1
J: TRBJ1-1
D: TRBD1
size: .
DNA: TGCGCCAGCAGCCCGCGGGACAGGGACGCTGAAGCTTTCTTT
CDR3: CASSPRDRDAEAFF

V: TRBV7-2
J: TRBJ2-7
D: TRBD2
size: once
DNA: TGTGCCAGCAGCTTAGTAAGCGGGAGCCCTGCCTACGAGCAGTACTTC
CDR3: CASSLVSGSPAYEQYF

V: TRBV19
J: TRBJ2-1
D: .
size: .
DNA: TGTGCCAGTGGGCCAGGCGGACGCTTCTCCTACAATGAGCAGTTCTTC
CDR3: CASGPGGRFSYNEQFF

V: TRBV4-1
J: TRBJ2-3
D: TRBD1
size: .
DNA: TGCGCCAGCAGCCATCGACCGGGACAGGTCACAGATACGCAGTATTTT
CDR3: CASSHRPGQVTDTQYF

V: TRBV20-1
J: TRBJ2-5
D: .
size: few
DNA: TGCAGTGCGAGTAAAACAGGGGGGGAAGAGACCCAGTACTTC
CDR3: CSASKTGGEETQYF

V: TRBV7-2
J: TRBJ2-5
D: .
size: .
DNA: TGTGCCAGCAGCTTGTCGGTGGGAGATGGAGAGACCCAGTACTTC
CDR3: CASSLSVGDGETQYF

V: TRBV6-1
J: TRBJ1-3
D: .
size: .
DNA: TGTGCCAGCAGTGAAGCGCTGGGGGCCGCAGGAAACACCATATATTTT
CDR3: CASSEALGAAGNTIYF

V: TRBV2
J: TRBJ1-2
D: .
size: .
DNA: TGTGCCAGCAGTGAAGCTAACTATGGCTACACCTTC
CDR3: CASSEANYGYTF

V: TRBV6-1
J: TRBJ2-1
D: .
size: few
DNA: TGTGCCAGCCTCAAGGGGAGCTCCTACAATGAGCAGTTCTTC
CDR3: CASLKGSSYNEQFF

V: TRBV7-2
J: TRBJ1-1
D: .
size: .
DNA: TGTGCCAGCAGCTTAGGTCCAAGAGGAACTGAAGCTTTCTTT
CDR3: CASSLGPRGTEAFF

V: TRBV10-3
J: TRBJ1-2
D: TRBD1
size: .
DNA: TGTGCCATCAGTGACCAAGAGGGGGCCAGGAGGGGCTACACCTTC
CDR3: CAISDQEGARRGYTF

V: TRBV10-3
J: TRBJ1-5
D: .
size: few
DNA: TGTGCCATCAGTGGAGATTATAGCAATCAGCCCCAGCATTTT
CDR3: CAISGDYSNQPQHF

V: TRBV4-1
J: TRBJ2-3
D: .
size: few
DNA: TGCGCCAGCAGCCACCCGTTGGATACGCAGTATTTT
CDR3: CASSHPLDTQYF

V: TRBV2
J: TRBJ1-2
D: .
size: once
DNA: TGTGCCAGCAGGGACTATGGCTACACCTTC
CDR3: CASRDYGYTF

V: TRBV6-5
J: TRBJ1-5
D: .
size: .
DNA: TGTGCCAGCAGTTTTCAGGGGTTCAATCAGCCCCAGCATTTT
CDR3: CASSFQGFNQPQHF

V: TRBV15
J: TRBJ1-4
D: TRBD1
size: .
DNA: TGTGCCACCAGCCCACGACAGGGAGAGGGCCTTTTTTTT
CDR3: CATSPRQGEGLFF